This TCR beta chain stems from a study of beta chain features in type 1 diabetes. Expressed TCRB transcripts got sequenced, as all isolated RNA was reverse transcribed. The repertoire was sequenced with immunoSEQ multiplex PCR; TCRdb's copy has only in-frame clones and lacks some. In the table there are some 300,000 clones, under 8.5% of which are singletons. Trimming at V came to 5 bases and at J to 6 bases, leaving 10 bases not matched to a gene. Germline V gene lookup returns CDR1 MNHEY and CDR2 SMNVEV (reference sequence). The CDR3 sequence is 15 residues long. The chain combines TRBV27 with TRBJ1-5, with 7 positions matching TRBD1. Source material: central memory CD4+ T cells from blood. The origin of this receptor is a woman in her late teens or twenties in good health. The DNA for the CDR3 is TGTGCCAGCAGTCGTTTTCAGGGGGAAGGTCAGCCCCAGCATTTT. Translating it yields CASSRFQGEGQPQHF.